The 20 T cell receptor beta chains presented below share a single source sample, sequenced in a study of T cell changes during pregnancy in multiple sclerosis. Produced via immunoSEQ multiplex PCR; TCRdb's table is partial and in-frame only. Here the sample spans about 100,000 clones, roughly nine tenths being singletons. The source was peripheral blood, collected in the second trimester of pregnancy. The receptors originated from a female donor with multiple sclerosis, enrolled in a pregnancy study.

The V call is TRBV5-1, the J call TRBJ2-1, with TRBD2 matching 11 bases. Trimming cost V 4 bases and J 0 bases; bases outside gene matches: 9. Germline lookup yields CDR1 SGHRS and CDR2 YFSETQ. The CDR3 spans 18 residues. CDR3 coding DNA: TGCGCCAGCAGCCGGGAGGGACTAGCGGTGAGCTCCTACAATGAGCAGTTCTTC. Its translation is CASSREGLAVSSYNEQFF.

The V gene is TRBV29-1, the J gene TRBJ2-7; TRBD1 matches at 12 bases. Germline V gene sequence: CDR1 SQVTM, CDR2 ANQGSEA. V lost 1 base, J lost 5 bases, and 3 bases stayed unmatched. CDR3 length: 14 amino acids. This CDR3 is CSVEVGTGGHEQYF. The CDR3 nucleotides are TGCAGCGTTGAAGTCGGGACAGGGGGCCACGAGCAGTACTTC.

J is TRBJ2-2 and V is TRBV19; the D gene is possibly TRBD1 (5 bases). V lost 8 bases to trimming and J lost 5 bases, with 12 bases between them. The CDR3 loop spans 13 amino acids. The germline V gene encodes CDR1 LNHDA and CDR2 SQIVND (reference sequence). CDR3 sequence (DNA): TGTGCCAGTCGGACAATAATAACCGGGGAGCTGTTTTTT. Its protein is CASRTIITGELFF.

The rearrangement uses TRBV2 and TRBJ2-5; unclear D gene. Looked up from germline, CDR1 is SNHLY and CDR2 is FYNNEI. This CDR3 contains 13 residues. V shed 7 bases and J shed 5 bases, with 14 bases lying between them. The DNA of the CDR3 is TGTGCCAGCAATGCCCTAGATCAGGAGACCCAGTACTTC. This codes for CASNALDQETQYF.

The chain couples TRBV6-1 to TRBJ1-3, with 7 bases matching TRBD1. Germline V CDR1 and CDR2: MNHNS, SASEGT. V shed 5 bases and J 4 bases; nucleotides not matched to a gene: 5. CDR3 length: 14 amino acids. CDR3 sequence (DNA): TGTGCCAGCAGTTATACAGGGGTCGGAAACACCATATATTTT. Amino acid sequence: CASSYTGVGNTIYF.

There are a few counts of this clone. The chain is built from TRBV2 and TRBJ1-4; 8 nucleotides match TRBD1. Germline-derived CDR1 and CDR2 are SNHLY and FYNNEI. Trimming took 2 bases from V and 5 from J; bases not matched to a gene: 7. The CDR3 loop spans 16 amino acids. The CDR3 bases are TGTGCCAGCAGTGAAAAGGCAGGGGGCTCAAATGAAAAACTGTTTTTT. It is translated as CASSEKAGGSNEKLFF.

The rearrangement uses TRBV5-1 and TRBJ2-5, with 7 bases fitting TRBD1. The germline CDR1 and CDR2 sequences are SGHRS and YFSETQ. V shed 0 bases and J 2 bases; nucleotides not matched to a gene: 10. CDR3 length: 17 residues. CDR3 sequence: CASSLAFTDRIQETQYF. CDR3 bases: TGCGCCAGCAGCTTGGCCTTTACGGACAGGATACAAGAGACCCAGTACTTC.

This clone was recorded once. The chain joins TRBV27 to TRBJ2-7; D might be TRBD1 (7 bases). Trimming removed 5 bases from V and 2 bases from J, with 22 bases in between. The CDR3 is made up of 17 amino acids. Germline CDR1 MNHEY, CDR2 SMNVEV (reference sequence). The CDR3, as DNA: TGTGCCAGCAGTCTTATTGGGGGGACAGAGAGGACCTACGAGCAGTACTTC. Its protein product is CASSLIGGTERTYEQYF.

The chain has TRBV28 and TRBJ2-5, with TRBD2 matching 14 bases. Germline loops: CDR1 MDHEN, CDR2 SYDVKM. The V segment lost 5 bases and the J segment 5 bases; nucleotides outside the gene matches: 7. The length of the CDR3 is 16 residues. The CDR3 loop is CASSQGLAGDVETQYF. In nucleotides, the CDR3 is TGTGCCAGCAGTCAGGGACTAGCGGGAGATGTGGAGACCCAGTACTTC. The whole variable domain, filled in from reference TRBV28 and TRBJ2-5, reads DVKVTQSSRYLVKRTGEKVFLECVQDMDHENMFWYRQDPGLGLRLIYFSYDVKMKEKGDIPEGYSVSREKKERFSLILESASTNQTSMYLCASSQGLAGDVETQYFGPGTRLLVL.

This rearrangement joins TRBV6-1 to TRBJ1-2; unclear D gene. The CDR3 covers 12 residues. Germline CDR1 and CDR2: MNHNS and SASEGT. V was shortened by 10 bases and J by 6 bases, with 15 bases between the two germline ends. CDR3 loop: CANTKAAHGYTF. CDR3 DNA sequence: TGTGCCAACACTAAGGCGGCTCATGGCTACACCTTC.

The CDR3, as DNA: TGTGCCAGCAGCTTGAGACTAGCGGGGAACAAGAGCTCCTACAATGAGCAGTTCTTC. Its translation: CASSLRLAGNKSSYNEQFF. The rearrangement uses TRBV12-1 and TRBJ2-1; the listed D gene, TRBD2, was not tested against the DNA. TRBV12-1 is an annotated pseudogene. The CDR3 length is 19 residues.

The CDR3 loop is CASSLEGLATNEQFF. For the CDR3, the DNA is TGTGCCAGCAGCTTAGAGGGACTAGCGACGAATGAGCAGTTCTTC. V is TRBV7-8 and J is TRBJ2-1, with 10 bases lining up with TRBD2. Germline lookup yields CDR1 SGHVS and CDR2 FQNEAQ. The trim removed 1 base at V and 7 bases at J, leaving 4 bases unmatched. The CDR3 contains 15 residues.

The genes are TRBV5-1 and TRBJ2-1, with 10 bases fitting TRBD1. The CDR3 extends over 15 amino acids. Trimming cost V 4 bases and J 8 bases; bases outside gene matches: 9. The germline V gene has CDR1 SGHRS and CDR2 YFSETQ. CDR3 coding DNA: TGCGCCAGCAGCAGACGGACAGGGGGTAGCGATGAGCAGTTCTTC. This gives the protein CASSRRTGGSDEQFF.

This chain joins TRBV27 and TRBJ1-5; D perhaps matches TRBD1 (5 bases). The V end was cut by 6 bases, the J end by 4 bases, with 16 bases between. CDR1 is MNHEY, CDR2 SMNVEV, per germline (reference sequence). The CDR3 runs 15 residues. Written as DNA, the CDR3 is TGTGCCAGCAGGTCTATGACCCAGGGTAATCAGCCCCAGCATTTT. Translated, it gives CASRSMTQGNQPQHF.

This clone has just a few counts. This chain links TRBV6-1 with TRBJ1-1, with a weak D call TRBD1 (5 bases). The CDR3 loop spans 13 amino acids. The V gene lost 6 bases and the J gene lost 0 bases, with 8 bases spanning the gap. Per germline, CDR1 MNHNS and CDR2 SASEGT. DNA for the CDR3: TGTGCCAGCAGACAGGTGATGAACACTGAAGCTTTCTTT. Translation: CASRQVMNTEAFF.

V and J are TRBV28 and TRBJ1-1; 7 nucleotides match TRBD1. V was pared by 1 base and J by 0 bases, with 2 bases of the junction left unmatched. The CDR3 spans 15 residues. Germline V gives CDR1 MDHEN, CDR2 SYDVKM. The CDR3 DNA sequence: TGTGCCAGCAGTTTATACCAGGGGGTGAACACTGAAGCTTTCTTT. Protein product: CASSLYQGVNTEAFF.

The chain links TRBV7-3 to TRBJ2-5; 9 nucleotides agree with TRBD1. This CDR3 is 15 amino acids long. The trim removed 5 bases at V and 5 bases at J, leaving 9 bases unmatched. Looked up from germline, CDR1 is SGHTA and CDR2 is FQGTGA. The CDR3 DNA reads TGTGCCAGCAGCCCTGGGACAGGGTATAGGGAGACCCAGTACTTC. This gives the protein CASSPGTGYRETQYF.

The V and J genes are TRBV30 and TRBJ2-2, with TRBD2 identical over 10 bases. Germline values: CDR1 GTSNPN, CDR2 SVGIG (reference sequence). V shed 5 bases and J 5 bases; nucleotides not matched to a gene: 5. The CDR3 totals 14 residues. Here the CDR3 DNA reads TGTGCCTGGGCACCGGGACTAGCGACCGGGGAGCTGTTTTTT. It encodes CAWAPGLATGELFF.

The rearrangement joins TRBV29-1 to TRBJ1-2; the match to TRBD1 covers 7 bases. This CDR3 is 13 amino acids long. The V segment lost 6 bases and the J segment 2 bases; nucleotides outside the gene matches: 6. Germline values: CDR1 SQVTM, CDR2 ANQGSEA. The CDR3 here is CSVNATGNYGYTF. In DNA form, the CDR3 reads TGCAGCGTGAACGCGACAGGGAACTATGGCTACACCTTC.

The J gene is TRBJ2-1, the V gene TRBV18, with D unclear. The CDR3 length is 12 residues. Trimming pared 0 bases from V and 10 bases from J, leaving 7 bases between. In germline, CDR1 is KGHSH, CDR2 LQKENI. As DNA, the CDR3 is TGTGCCAGCTCACCACCGTCCGGGGAGCAGTTCTTC. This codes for CASSPPSGEQFF.